A selection of T cell receptor beta chains follows, all from one sample in a study of technical replicates of blood from a few donors. The protocol was immunoSEQ multiplex PCR, while the TCRdb copy is restricted to in-frame clones and leaves out a portion. This table has around 67,000 clones, 95% to 96% appearing once. The sample comprised T cells isolated from PBMCs. The receptor set was obtained from a human donor in good health. Both conserved end residues are part of each CDR3. The order of the fields is clone size, D gene, J gene, V gene, CDR3 protein, CDR3 DNA. The D gene is left open where the match is weak. A row's size may be missing; if present it is once, few, many or a size class.

size: -
D: TRBD1
J: TRBJ1-1
V: TRBV7-9
CDR3: CASSTLGGSRVNTEAFF
DNA: TGTGCCAGCAGCACATTAGGGGGCTCGAGGGTGAACACTGAAGCTTTCTTT

size: -
D: -
J: TRBJ2-1
V: TRBV5-4
CDR3: CASSLGRDFNEQFF
DNA: TGTGCCAGCAGCTTGGGCCGAGACTTCAATGAGCAGTTCTTC

size: -
D: TRBD1
J: TRBJ1-2
V: TRBV11-3
CDR3: CASSPLGGPHLYGYTF
DNA: TGTGCCAGCAGCCCCCTAGGGGGCCCTCACCTCTATGGCTACACCTTC

size: -
D: -
J: TRBJ1-1
V: TRBV7-9
CDR3: CASSLAGTEAFF
DNA: TGTGCCAGCAGCTTAGCAGGGACAGAAGCTTTCTTT

size: -
D: -
J: TRBJ1-2
V: TRBV2
CDR3: CAAASNYGYTF
DNA: TGTGCGGCGGCCTCTAACTATGGCTACACCTTC

size: -
D: -
J: TRBJ2-2
V: TRBV7-9
CDR3: CASSPYTGELFF
DNA: TGTGCCAGCAGCCCGTACACCGGGGAGCTGTTTTTT

size: -
D: -
J: TRBJ2-7
V: TRBV27
CDR3: CASSSRDSTYEQYF
DNA: TGTGCCAGCAGTTCTCGGGACTCTACCTACGAGCAGTACTTC

size: -
D: -
J: TRBJ2-5
V: TRBV2
CDR3: CASSETPPLGAGKTQYF
DNA: TGTGCCAGCAGTGAAACTCCCCCGTTAGGGGCAGGGAAGACCCAGTACTTC

size: -
D: TRBD1
J: TRBJ1-1
V: TRBV5-6
CDR3: CASSRRQGFTEAFF
DNA: TGTGCCAGCAGCCGGAGACAGGGTTTCACTGAAGCTTTCTTT

size: -
D: -
J: TRBJ1-6
V: TRBV4-1
CDR3: CASSREDSPLHF
DNA: TGCGCCAGCAGCCGGGAGGATTCACCCCTCCACTTT

size: -
D: TRBD1
J: TRBJ1-2
V: TRBV5-1
CDR3: CASSLDRGWGYTF
DNA: TGCGCCAGCAGCTTGGACAGGGGATGGGGCTACACCTTC

size: -
D: TRBD2
J: TRBJ2-7
V: TRBV30
CDR3: CALKAGGYEQYF
DNA: TGTGCCTTGAAAGCGGGGGGATACGAGCAGTACTTC

size: -
D: TRBD2
J: TRBJ2-5
V: TRBV15
CDR3: CATSRGVSGGVLETQYF
DNA: TGTGCCACCAGCAGAGGAGTAAGCGGGGGGGTGTTGGAGACCCAGTACTTC

size: -
D: -
J: TRBJ2-3
V: TRBV19
CDR3: CASSINQGRRDTQYF
DNA: TGTGCCAGTAGTATAAATCAGGGGCGGAGGGATACGCAGTATTTT

size: -
D: -
J: TRBJ1-1
V: TRBV6-6
CDR3: CASSYSGRGKRAEAFF
DNA: TGTGCCAGCAGTTACTCGGGTCGAGGGAAACGGGCTGAAGCTTTCTTT

size: -
D: -
J: TRBJ1-1
V: TRBV13
CDR3: CASSLMGQTNTEAFF
DNA: TGTGCCAGCAGCTTGATGGGGCAGACGAACACTGAAGCTTTCTTT

size: -
D: TRBD1
J: TRBJ1-1
V: TRBV28
CDR3: CASSLSQGGYTEAFF
DNA: TGTGCCAGCAGTTTAAGTCAGGGGGGATACACTGAAGCTTTCTTT

size: -
D: TRBD1
J: TRBJ1-2
V: TRBV4-2
CDR3: CASSQRTGVGYGYTF
DNA: TGTGCCAGCAGCCAACGAACAGGGGTAGGCTATGGCTACACCTTC

size: -
D: -
J: TRBJ2-7
V: TRBV19
CDR3: CASSNQASYEQYF
DNA: TGTGCCAGTAGTAATCAGGCGAGTTACGAGCAGTACTTC

size: -
D: TRBD1
J: TRBJ1-1
V: TRBV6-5
CDR3: CASSYGTGNTEAFF
DNA: TGTGCCAGCAGTTACGGGACAGGGAACACTGAAGCTTTCTTT

size: -
D: -
J: TRBJ2-2
V: TRBV1
CDR3: CTSSQEGREPNTGELFF
DNA: TGCACCAGCAGCCAAGAAGGTAGGGAGCCGAACACCGGGGAGCTGTTTTTT

size: -
D: -
J: TRBJ1-5
V: TRBV12-5
CDR3: CASGWSLGQPQHF
DNA: TGTGCTAGTGGTTGGAGCCTTGGTCAGCCCCAGCATTTT

size: -
D: TRBD1
J: TRBJ1-5
V: TRBV19
CDR3: CASSMRSPWDSFYSNQPQHF
DNA: TGTGCCAGTAGTATGAGAAGCCCGTGGGACAGCTTCTATAGCAATCAGCCCCAGCATTTT

size: -
D: -
J: TRBJ2-2
V: TRBV5-1
CDR3: CASQNTGELFF
DNA: TGCGCCAGCCAGAACACCGGGGAGCTGTTTTTT

size: -
D: -
J: TRBJ2-7
V: TRBV7-6
CDR3: CASSLARGNEQYF
DNA: TGTGCCAGCAGCTTAGCGCGCGGAAACGAGCAGTACTTC

size: -
D: -
J: TRBJ2-1
V: TRBV5-5
CDR3: CASSWDFGEQFF
DNA: TGTGCCAGCAGCTGGGACTTCGGGGAGCAGTTCTTC

size: -
D: -
J: TRBJ2-7
V: TRBV4-1
CDR3: CASSQGRARRAYEQYF
DNA: TGCGCCAGCAGCCAAGGCCGGGCAAGGAGGGCCTACGAGCAGTACTTC

size: -
D: -
J: TRBJ2-6
V: TRBV9
CDR3: CASSQGPTSGANVLTF
DNA: TGTGCCAGCAGCCAGGGTCCCACCTCTGGGGCCAACGTCCTGACTTTC

size: -
D: TRBD2
J: TRBJ2-5
V: TRBV11-2
CDR3: CASSFLAGAGETQYF
DNA: TGTGCCAGCAGCTTCCTAGCGGGGGCGGGGGAGACCCAGTACTTC

size: -
D: -
J: TRBJ2-7
V: TRBV19
CDR3: CASSSGSAYEQYF
DNA: TGTGCCAGTAGTAGTGGCAGTGCCTACGAGCAGTACTTC

size: -
D: TRBD1
J: TRBJ1-2
V: TRBV29-1
CDR3: CSGRDRGNYGYTF
DNA: TGCAGCGGAAGGGACAGGGGGAACTATGGCTACACCTTC

size: -
D: TRBD2
J: TRBJ2-2
V: TRBV5-1
CDR3: CASRAIPLAGGNTGELFF
DNA: TGCGCCAGCCGCGCGATCCCCCTAGCGGGGGGGAACACCGGGGAGCTGTTTTTT

size: -
D: TRBD1
J: TRBJ1-5
V: TRBV27
CDR3: CASSLYLGTGLQPQHF
DNA: TGTGCCAGCAGTCTCTACCTTGGGACAGGGCTTCAGCCCCAGCATTTT

size: once
D: -
J: TRBJ1-2
V: TRBV9
CDR3: CASSPQGLYGYTF
DNA: TGTGCCAGCAGCCCCCAGGGACTCTATGGCTACACCTTC

size: -
D: -
J: TRBJ2-3
V: TRBV6-1
CDR3: CASSEAQGRTDTQYF
DNA: TGTGCCAGCAGTGAAGCACAGGGTCGCACAGATACGCAGTATTTT

size: -
D: -
J: TRBJ2-2
V: TRBV11-2
CDR3: CASTYTRFTGELFF
DNA: TGTGCCAGCACCTATACTAGGTTCACCGGGGAGCTGTTTTTT

size: -
D: -
J: TRBJ1-3
V: TRBV19
CDR3: CASSTDSTIYF
DNA: TGTGCCAGTAGTACGGACAGCACCATATATTTT

size: -
D: TRBD1
J: TRBJ1-1
V: TRBV4-1
CDR3: CASSQGQGPGSEAFF
DNA: TGCGCCAGCAGCCAAGGACAGGGACCTGGGTCTGAAGCTTTCTTT

size: -
D: -
J: TRBJ1-4
V: TRBV5-1
CDR3: CASSLAAGDEKLFF
DNA: TGCGCCAGCAGCTTGGCTGCGGGGGATGAAAAACTGTTTTTT

size: -
D: -
J: TRBJ1-5
V: TRBV7-2
CDR3: CASSRIGVGQPQHF
DNA: TGTGCCAGCAGCCGAATAGGGGTCGGTCAGCCCCAGCATTTT

size: -
D: -
J: TRBJ2-5
V: TRBV4-1
CDR3: CASSKGPGGETQYF
DNA: TGCGCCAGCAGTAAGGGGCCCGGTGGAGAGACCCAGTACTTC

size: -
D: TRBD2
J: TRBJ2-3
V: TRBV7-9
CDR3: CASNPGATGGYF
DNA: TGTGCCAGCAACCCCGGGGCCACGGGGGGGTATTTT